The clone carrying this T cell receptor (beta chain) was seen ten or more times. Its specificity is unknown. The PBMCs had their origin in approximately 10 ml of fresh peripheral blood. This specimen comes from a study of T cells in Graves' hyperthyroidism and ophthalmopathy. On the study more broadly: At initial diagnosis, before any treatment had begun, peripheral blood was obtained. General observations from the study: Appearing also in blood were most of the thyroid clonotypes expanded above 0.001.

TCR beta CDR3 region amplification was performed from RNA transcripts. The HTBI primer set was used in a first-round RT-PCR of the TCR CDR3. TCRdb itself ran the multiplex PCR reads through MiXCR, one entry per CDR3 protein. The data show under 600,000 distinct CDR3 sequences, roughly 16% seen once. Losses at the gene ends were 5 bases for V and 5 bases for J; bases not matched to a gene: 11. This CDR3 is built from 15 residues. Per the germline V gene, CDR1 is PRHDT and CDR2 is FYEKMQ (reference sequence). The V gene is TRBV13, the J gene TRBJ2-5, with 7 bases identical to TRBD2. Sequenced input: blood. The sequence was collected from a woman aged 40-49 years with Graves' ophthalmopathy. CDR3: CASSRAGQGVETQYF. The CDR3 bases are TGTGCCAGCAGCCGAGCGGGGCAGGGTGTGGAGACCCAGTACTTC.